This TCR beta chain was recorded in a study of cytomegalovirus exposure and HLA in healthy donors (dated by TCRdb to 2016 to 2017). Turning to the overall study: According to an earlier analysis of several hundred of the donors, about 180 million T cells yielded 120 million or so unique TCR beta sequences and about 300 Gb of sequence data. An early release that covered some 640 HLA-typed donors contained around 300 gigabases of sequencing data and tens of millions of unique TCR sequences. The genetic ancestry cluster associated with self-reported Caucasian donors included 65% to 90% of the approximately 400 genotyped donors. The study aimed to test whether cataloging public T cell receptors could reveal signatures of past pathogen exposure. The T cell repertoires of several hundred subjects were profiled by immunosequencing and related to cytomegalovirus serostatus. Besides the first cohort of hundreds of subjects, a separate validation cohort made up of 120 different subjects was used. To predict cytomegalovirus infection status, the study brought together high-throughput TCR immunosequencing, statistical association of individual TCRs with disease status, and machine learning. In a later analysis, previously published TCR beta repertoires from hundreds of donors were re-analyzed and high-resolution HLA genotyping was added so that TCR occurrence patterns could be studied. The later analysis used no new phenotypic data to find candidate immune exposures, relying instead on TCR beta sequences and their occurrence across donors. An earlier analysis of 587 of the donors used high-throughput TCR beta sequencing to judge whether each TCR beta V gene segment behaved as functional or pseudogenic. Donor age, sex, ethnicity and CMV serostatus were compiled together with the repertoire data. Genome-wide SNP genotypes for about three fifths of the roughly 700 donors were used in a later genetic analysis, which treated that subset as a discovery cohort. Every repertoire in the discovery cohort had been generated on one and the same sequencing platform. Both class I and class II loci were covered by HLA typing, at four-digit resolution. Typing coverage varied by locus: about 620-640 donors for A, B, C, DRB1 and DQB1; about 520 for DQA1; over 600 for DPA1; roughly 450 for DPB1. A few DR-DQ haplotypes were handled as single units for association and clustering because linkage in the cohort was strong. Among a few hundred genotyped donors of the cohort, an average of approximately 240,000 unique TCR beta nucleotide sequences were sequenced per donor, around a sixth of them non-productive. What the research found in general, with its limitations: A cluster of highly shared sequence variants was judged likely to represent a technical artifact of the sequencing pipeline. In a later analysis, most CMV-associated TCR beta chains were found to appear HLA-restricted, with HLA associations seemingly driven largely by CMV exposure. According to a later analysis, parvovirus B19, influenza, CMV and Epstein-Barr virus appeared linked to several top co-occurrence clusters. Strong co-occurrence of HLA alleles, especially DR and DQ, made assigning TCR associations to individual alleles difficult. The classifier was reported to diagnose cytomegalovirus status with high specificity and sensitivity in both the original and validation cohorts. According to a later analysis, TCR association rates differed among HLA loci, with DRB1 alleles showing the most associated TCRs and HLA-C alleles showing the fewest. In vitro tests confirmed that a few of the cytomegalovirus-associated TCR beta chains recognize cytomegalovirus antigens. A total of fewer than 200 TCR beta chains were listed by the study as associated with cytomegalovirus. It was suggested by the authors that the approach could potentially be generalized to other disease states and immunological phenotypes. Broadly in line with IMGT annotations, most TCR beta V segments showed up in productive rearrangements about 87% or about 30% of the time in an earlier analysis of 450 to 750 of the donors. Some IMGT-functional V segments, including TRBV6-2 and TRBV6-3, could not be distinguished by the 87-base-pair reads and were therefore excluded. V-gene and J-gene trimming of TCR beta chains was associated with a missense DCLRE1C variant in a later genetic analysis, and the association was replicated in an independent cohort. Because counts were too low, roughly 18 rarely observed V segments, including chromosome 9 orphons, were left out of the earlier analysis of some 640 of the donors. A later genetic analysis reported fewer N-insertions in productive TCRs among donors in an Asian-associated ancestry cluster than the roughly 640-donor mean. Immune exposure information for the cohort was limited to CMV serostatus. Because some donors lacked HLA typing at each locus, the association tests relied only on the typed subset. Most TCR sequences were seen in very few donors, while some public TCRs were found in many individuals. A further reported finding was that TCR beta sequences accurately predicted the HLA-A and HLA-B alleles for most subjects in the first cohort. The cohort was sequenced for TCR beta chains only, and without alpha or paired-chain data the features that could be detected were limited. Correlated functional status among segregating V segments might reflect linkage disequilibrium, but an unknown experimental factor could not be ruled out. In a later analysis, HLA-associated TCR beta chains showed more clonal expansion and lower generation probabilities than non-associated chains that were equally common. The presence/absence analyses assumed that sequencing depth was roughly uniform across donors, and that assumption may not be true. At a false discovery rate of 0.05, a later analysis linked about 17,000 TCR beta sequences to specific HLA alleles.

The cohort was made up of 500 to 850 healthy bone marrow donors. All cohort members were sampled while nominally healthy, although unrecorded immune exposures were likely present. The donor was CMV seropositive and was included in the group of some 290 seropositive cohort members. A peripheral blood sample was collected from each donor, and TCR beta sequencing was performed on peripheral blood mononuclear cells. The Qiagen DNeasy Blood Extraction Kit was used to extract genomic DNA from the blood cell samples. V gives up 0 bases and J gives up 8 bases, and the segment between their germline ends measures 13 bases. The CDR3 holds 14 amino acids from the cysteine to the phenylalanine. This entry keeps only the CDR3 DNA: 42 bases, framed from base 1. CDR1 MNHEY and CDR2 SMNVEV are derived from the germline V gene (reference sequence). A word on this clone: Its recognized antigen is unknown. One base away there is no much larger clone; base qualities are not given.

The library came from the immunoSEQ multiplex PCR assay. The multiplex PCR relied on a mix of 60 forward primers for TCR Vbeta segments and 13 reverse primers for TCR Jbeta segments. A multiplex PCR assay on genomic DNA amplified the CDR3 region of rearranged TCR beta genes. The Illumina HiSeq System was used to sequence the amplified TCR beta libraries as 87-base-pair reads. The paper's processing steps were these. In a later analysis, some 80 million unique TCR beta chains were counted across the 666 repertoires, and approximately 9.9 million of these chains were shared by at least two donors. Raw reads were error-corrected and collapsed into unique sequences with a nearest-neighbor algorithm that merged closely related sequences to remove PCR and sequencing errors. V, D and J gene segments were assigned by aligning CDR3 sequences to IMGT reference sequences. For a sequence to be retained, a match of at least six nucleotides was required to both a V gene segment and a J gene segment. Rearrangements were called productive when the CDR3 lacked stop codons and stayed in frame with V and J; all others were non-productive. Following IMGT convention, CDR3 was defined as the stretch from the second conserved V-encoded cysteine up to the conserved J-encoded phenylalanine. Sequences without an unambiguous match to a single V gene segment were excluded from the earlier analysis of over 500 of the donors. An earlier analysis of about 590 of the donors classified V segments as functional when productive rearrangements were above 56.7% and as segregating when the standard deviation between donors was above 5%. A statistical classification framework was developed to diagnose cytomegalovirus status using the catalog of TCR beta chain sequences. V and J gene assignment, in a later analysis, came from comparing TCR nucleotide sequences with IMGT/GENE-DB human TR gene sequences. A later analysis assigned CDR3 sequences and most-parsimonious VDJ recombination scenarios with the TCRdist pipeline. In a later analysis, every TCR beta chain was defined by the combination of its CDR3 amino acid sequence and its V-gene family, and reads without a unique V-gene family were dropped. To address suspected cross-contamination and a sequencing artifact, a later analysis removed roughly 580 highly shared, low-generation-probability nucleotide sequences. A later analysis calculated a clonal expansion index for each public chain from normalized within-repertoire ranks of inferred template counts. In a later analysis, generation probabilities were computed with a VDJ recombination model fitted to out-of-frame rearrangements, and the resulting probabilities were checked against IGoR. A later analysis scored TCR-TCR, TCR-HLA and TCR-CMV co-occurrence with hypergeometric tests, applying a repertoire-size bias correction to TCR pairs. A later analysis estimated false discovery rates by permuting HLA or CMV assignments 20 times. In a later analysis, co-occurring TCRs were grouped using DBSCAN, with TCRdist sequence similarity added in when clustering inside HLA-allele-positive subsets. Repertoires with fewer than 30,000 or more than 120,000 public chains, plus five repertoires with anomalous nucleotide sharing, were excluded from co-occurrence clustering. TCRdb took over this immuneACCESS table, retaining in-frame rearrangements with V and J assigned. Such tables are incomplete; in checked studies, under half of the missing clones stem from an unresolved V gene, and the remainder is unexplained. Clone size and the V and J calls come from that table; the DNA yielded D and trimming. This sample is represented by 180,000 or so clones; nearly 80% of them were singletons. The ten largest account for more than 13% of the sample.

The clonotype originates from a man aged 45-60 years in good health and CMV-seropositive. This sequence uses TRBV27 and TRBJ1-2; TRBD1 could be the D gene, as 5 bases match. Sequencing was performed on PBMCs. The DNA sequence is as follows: TGTGCCAGCAGTTTATCCCAGGGCTTGGGAGGCTACACCTTC. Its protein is CASSLSQGLGGYTF.